Shown below are 4 T cell receptor beta chains from a single sample sequenced in a study of tissue T cells after allogeneic stem cell transplantation. Produced via immunoSEQ multiplex PCR; TCRdb's table is partial and in-frame only. The data hold 6,300 or so clones, with about 73% observed a single time. This sample comprised tissue from the rectum, obtained at autopsy. All receptors derive from a woman between 18 and 55 years old with breast cancer.

The chain uses TRBV2 and TRBJ2-7; D is unresolved. CDR1 and CDR2 from the germline V gene are SNHLY and FYNNEI. V lost 6 bases, J lost 3 bases, and 3 bases lay in between. There are 10 residues in the CDR3. CDR3 loop: CASRVYEQYF. Written as DNA, the CDR3 is TGTGCCAGCAGGGTCTACGAGCAGTACTTC.

The chain carries TRBV5-1 and TRBJ2-2, with a weak D call TRBD2 (6 bases). The CDR3 extends over 16 amino acids. Germline loops: CDR1 SGHRS, CDR2 YFSETQ. Trimming cost V 3 bases and J 8 bases, with 20 bases left between them. CDR3 amino acids: CASSSESPSERGELFF. CDR3 coding DNA: TGCGCCAGCAGCTCCGAGTCCCCTAGCGAGAGAGGGGAGCTGTTTTTT. Variable domain in full (rest from reference TRBV5-1 and TRBJ2-2): KAGVTQTPRYLIKTRGQQVTLSCSPISGHRSVSWYQQTPGQGLQFLFEYFSETQRNKGNFPGRFSGRQFSNSRSEMNVSTLELGDSALYLCASSSESPSERGELFFGEGSRLTVL.

The chain employs TRBV6-4 and TRBJ2-1, with 13 bases identical to TRBD2. The length of the CDR3 is 15 residues. Trimming cost V 6 bases and J 10 bases; bases outside gene matches: 9. Germline CDR1 and CDR2: MRHNA and SNTAGT. The CDR3 region is CASSQLAGGPEEQFF. CDR3 in DNA: TGTGCCAGCAGCCAACTAGCGGGGGGGCCGGAAGAGCAGTTCTTC.

The DNA for the CDR3 is TGTGCCAGCAGTTACGACACTGAAGCTTTCTTT. It translates to CASSYDTEAFF. The rearrangement joins TRBV6-5 to TRBJ1-1; D is unresolved. CDR1 MNHEY and CDR2 SVGAGI come from the germline V gene. Deletions cut 2 bases from V and 3 bases from J, with 1 base between. CDR3 length equals 11 residues.